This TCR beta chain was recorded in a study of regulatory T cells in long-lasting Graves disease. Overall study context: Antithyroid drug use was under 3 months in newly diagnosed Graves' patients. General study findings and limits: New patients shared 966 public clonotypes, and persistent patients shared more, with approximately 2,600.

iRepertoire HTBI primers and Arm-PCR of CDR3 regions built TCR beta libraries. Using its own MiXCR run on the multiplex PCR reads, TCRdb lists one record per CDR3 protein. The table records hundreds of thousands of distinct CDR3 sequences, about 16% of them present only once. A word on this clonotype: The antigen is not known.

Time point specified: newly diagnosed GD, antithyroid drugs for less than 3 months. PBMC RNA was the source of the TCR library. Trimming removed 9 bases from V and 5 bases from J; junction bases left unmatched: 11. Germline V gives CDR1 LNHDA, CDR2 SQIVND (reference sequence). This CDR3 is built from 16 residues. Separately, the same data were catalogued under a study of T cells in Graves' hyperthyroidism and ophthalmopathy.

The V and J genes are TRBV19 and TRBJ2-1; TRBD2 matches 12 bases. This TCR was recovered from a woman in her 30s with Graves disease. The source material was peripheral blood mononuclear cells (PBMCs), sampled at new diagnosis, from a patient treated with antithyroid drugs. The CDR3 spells CASRTSGIEADNEQFF. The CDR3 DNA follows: TGTGCCAGCAGGACTAGCGGGATCGAGGCGGACAATGAGCAGTTCTTC.